The table lists the clone carrying this TCR beta chain with a count of one. The sample is drawn from a study of Ad26.COV2.S vaccination and SARS-CoV-2 variants. Study-level background: The donor belonged to the COV1001 Ad26.COV2.S trial arm.

Only in-frame clones appear in the TCRdb table, and some are missing; sequencing was by immunoSEQ multiplex PCR. Seen here are 430,000 or so clones, 80% to 95% observed once, and the top ten hold 9.5% to 15%. Treatment indicated: over 15 received Ad26.COV2.S at low or high dose, single or two shots; about 5 received placebo; per-sample allocation not given. Following the first vaccine or placebo injection, samples were taken on day 63. Donation was by an adult aged 18-55 years who was in Boston. The vaccine antigen was prefusion-stabilized Wuhan SARS-CoV-2 spike. V shed 5 bases and J 4 bases; nucleotides not matched to a gene: 6. The CDR3 consists of 15 residues. Germline V CDR1 and CDR2: MGHDK, SYGVNS.

This TCR was sampled from a person between 18 and 60 years old who received the Ad26.COV2.S COVID-19 vaccine or a placebo. This chain connects TRBV25-1 to TRBJ2-1; 9 nucleotides match TRBD1. Sequenced here: peripheral blood, sampled in a trial of Ad26.COV2.S vaccine versus placebo. Here the CDR3 reads CASSNTGTGYNEQFF. The DNA for the CDR3 is TGTGCCAGCAGTAACACCGGGACAGGGTACAATGAGCAGTTCTTC. The variable domain in full, completed from reference TRBV25-1 and TRBJ2-1, reads EADIYQTPRYLVIGTGKKITLECSQTMGHDKMYWYQQDPGMELHLIHYSYGVNSTEKGDLSSESTVSRIRTEHFPLTLESARPSHTSQYLCASSNTGTGYNEQFFGPGTRLTVL.